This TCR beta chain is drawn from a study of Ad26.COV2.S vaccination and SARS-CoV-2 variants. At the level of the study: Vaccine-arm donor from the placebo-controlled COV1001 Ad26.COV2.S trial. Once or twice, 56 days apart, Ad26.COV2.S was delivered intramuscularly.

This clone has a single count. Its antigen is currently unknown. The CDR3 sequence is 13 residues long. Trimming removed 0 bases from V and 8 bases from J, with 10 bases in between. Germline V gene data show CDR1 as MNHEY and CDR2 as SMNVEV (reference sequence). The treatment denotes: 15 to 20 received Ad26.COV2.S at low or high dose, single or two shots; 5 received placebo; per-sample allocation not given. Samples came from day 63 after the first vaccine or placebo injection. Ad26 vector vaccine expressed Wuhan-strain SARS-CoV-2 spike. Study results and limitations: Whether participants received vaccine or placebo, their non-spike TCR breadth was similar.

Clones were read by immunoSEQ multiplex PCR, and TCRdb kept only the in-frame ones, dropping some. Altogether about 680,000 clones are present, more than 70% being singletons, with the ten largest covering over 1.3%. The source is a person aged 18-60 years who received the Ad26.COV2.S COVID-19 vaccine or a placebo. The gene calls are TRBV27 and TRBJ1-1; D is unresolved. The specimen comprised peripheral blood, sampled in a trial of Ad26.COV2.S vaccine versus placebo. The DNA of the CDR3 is TGTGCCAGCAGTTTATCTTTGAGCTTAGAAGCTTTCTTT. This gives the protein CASSLSLSLEAFF.